Presented here are 13 T cell receptor beta chains from one specimen sequenced in a study of shared clonotypes between healthy human individuals. Only in-frame clones appear in the TCRdb table, and some are missing; sequencing was by immunoSEQ multiplex PCR. This table has about 1 million clones, 65% to 75% appearing once. The source material was memory CD4+ T cells sorted from blood. This sample's subset: CD45RA-negative fraction. The source is a man younger than 35 in good health.

The chain carries TRBV15 and TRBJ2-7; D may be TRBD1 (6 bases). This CDR3 comprises 14 residues. Trimming stripped 5 bases from V and 1 base from J, with 12 bases between. The germline CDR1 and CDR2 sequences are LNHNV and YYDKDF (reference sequence). CDR3 sequence (DNA): TGTGCCACCAGCTCCAGACAGGTTTCCTACGAGCAGTACTTC. Amino acids: CATSSRQVSYEQYF.

This chain uses TRBV11-3 with TRBJ2-3; D may match TRBD1 or TRBD2 (5 bases each). V lost 4 bases and J 1 base, leaving 15 bases between the germline ends. The CDR3 runs 16 residues. The V gene's germline CDR1 is SGHNT and CDR2 YENEEA. This CDR3 is CASSSTWGSRTDTQYF. The CDR3 nucleotides are TGTGCCAGCAGCTCAACCTGGGGGTCGCGCACAGATACGCAGTATTTT. Supplemented by reference TRBV11-3 and TRBJ2-3, the full variable domain reads EAGVVQSPRYKIIEKKQPVAFWCNPISGHNTLYWYLQNLGQGPELLIRYENEEAVDDSQLPKDRFSAERLKGVDSTLKIQPAELGDSAVYLCASSSTWGSRTDTQYFGPGTRLTVL.

The chain combines TRBV18 with TRBJ2-1; TRBD2 matches 12 bases. CDR1 and CDR2 from the germline V gene are KGHSH and LQKENI. The CDR3 consists of 17 residues. V was clipped by 3 bases and J by 5 bases; unmatched bases: 8. The CDR3 region is CASSPRTTSGRNNEQFF. In DNA form, the CDR3 reads TGTGCCAGCTCACCGAGGACGACTAGCGGGAGAAACAATGAGCAGTTCTTC.

CDR3 in amino acids: CASNLRGLGSPLHF. The CDR3 DNA reads as TGTGCCAGCAACCTAAGGGGGCTCGGTTCACCCCTCCACTTT. The chain recombines TRBV2 with TRBJ1-6; 7 positions agree with TRBD1. This CDR3 has 14 residues. From germline, CDR1 is SNHLY and CDR2 FYNNEI. Trimming took 7 bases from V and 9 from J; bases not matched to a gene: 9. The full variable domain, completed using reference TRBV2 and TRBJ1-6, is EPEVTQTPSHQVTQMGQEVILRCVPISNHLYFYWYRQILGQKVEFLVSFYNNEISEKSEIFDDQFSVERPDGSNFTLKIRSTKLEDSAMYFCASNLRGLGSPLHFGNGTRLTVT.

The V call is TRBV5-1, the J call TRBJ1-4, with D maybe TRBD1 (6 bases). In germline, CDR1 is SGHRS, CDR2 YFSETQ. The CDR3 is 14 residues long. Trimming stripped 3 bases from V and 4 bases from J, with 10 bases between. In DNA form, the CDR3 reads TGCGCCAGCAGCTCACAGGGAAATAATGAAAAACTGTTTTTT. This codes for CASSSQGNNEKLFF.

This chain joins TRBV5-1 and TRBJ2-7; D is unclear. This CDR3 has 13 amino acids. Germline CDR1 is SGHRS and CDR2 is YFSETQ. Trimming cost V 4 bases and J 3 bases, with 11 bases left between them. The CDR3: CASSPGDLYEQYF. The CDR3 DNA is TGCGCCAGCAGCCCTGGGGATCTCTACGAGCAGTACTTC.

The V gene is TRBV5-1, the J gene TRBJ2-6, with D uncertain. This CDR3 contains 15 residues. The germline V gene encodes CDR1 SGHRS and CDR2 YFSETQ. V shed 0 bases and J shed 4 bases, with 8 bases lying between them. CDR3 DNA sequence: TGCGCCAGCAGCTTGGCCTTGGGGGGGGCCAACGTCCTGACTTTC. Translation gives CASSLALGGANVLTF.

V and J are TRBV4-1 and TRBJ2-7; D gene uncertain. Per the germline V gene, CDR1 is MGHRA and CDR2 is YSYEKL. V dropped 0 bases and J dropped 7 bases, with 10 bases sitting between them. The CDR3 has 13 residues. CDR3 in DNA: TGCGCCAGCAGCCAAGATCACGGTTGGGAGCAGTACTTC. Its protein product is CASSQDHGWEQYF.

The V gene is TRBV7-3, the J gene TRBJ2-1, with a weak D call TRBD2 (6 bases). Trimming removed 4 bases from V and 8 bases from J, with 18 bases in between. Germline CDR1 reads SGHTA; CDR2 reads FQGTGA. The CDR3 has 15 amino acids. The CDR3 DNA is TGTGCCAGCAGCTCTCGCCCCGGGGGTCACGATGAGCAGTTCTTC. Translated, it gives CASSSRPGGHDEQFF.

The V gene is TRBV28, the J gene TRBJ1-5, with TRBD1 as a possible D gene (5 bases). The CDR3 has 15 residues. Trimming stripped 8 bases from V and 2 bases from J, with 16 bases between. Germline V gives CDR1 MDHEN, CDR2 SYDVKM. In nucleotides, the CDR3 is TGTGCCAGCTCCCTGGGACGGCTAGGCAATCAGCCCCAGCATTTT. Protein: CASSLGRLGNQPQHF.

The chain recombines TRBV6-1 with TRBJ1-3; D unclear. Trimming removed 7 bases at V and 2 bases at J, with 15 bases between. Germline V gene data show CDR1 as MNHNS and CDR2 as SASEGT. The CDR3 totals 15 residues. The DNA for the CDR3 is TGTGCCAGCACCCCATCAGGAGGGACTGGAAACACCATATATTTT. Its protein is CASTPSGGTGNTIYF.

This chain connects TRBV7-6 to TRBJ2-7, with 8 bases that match TRBD2. The CDR3 covers 14 residues. Germline V lookup: CDR1 SGHVS, CDR2 FNYEAQ. With V trimmed by 1 base and J by 6 bases, 5 bases remained unmatched. DNA of the CDR3: TGTGCCAGCAGCTTAGTAGCGGGACCCCTCGAGCAGTACTTC. Its protein product is CASSLVAGPLEQYF.

The CDR3 region is CASSQDSLESYTF. As DNA, the CDR3 is TGTGCCAGCTCCCAGGACAGCCTGGAGAGCTACACCTTC. V and J are TRBV18 and TRBJ1-2; D is perhaps TRBD1 (6 bases). Germline CDR1 reads KGHSH; CDR2 reads LQKENI. CDR3 length: 13 residues. Deletions cut 6 bases from V and 9 bases from J, with 17 bases between.